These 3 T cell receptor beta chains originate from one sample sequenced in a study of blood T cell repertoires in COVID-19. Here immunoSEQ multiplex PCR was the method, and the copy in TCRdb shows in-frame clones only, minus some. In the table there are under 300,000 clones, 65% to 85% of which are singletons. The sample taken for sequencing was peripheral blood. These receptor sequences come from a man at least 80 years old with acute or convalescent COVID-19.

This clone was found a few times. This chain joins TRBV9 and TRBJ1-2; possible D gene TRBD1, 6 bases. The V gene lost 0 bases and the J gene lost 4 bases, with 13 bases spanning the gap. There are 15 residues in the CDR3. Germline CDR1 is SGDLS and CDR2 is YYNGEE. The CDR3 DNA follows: TGTGCCAGCAGCGTAGGCCAGGGGATTGCCTATGGCTACACCTTC. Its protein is CASSVGQGIAYGYTF.

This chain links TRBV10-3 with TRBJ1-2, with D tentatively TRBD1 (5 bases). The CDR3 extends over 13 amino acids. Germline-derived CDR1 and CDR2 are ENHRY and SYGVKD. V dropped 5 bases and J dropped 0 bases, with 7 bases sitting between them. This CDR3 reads CAISTDTNYGYTF. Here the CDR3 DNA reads TGTGCCATCAGTACGGACACTAACTATGGCTACACCTTC.

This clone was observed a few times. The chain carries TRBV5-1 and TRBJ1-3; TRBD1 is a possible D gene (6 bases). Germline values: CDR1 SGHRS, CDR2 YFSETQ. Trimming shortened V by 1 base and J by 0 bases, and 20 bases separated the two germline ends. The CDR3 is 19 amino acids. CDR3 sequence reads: CASSLLFLGGTPSGNTIYF. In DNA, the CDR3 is TGCGCCAGCAGCTTGTTGTTCCTGGGGGGGACACCCTCTGGAAACACCATATATTTT.